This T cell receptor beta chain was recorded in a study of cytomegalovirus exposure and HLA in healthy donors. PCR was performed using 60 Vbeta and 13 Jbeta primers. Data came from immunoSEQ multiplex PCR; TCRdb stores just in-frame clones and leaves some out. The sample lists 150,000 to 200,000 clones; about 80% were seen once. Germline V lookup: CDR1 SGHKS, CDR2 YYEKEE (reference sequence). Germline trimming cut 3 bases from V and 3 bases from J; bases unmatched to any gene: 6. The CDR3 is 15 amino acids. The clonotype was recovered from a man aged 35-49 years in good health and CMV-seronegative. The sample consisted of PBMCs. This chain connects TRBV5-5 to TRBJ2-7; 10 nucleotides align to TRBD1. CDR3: CASSSLGQGFYEQYV. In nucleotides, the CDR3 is TGTGCCAGCAGCTCCTTGGGACAGGGGTTCTACGAGCAGTACGTC.